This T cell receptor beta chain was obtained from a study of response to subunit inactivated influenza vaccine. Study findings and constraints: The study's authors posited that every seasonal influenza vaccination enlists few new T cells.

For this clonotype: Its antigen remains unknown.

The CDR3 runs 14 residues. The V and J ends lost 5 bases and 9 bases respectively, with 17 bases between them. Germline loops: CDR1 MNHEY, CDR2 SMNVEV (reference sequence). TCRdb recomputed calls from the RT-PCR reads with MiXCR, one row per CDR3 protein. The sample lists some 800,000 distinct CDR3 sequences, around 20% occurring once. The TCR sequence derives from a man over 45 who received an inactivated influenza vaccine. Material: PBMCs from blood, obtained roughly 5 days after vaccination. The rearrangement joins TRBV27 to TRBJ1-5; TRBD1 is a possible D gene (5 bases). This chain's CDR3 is CASSPGTYGGPQHF. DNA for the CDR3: TGTGCCAGCAGTCCCGGGACGTACGGGGGGCCCCAGCATTTT.